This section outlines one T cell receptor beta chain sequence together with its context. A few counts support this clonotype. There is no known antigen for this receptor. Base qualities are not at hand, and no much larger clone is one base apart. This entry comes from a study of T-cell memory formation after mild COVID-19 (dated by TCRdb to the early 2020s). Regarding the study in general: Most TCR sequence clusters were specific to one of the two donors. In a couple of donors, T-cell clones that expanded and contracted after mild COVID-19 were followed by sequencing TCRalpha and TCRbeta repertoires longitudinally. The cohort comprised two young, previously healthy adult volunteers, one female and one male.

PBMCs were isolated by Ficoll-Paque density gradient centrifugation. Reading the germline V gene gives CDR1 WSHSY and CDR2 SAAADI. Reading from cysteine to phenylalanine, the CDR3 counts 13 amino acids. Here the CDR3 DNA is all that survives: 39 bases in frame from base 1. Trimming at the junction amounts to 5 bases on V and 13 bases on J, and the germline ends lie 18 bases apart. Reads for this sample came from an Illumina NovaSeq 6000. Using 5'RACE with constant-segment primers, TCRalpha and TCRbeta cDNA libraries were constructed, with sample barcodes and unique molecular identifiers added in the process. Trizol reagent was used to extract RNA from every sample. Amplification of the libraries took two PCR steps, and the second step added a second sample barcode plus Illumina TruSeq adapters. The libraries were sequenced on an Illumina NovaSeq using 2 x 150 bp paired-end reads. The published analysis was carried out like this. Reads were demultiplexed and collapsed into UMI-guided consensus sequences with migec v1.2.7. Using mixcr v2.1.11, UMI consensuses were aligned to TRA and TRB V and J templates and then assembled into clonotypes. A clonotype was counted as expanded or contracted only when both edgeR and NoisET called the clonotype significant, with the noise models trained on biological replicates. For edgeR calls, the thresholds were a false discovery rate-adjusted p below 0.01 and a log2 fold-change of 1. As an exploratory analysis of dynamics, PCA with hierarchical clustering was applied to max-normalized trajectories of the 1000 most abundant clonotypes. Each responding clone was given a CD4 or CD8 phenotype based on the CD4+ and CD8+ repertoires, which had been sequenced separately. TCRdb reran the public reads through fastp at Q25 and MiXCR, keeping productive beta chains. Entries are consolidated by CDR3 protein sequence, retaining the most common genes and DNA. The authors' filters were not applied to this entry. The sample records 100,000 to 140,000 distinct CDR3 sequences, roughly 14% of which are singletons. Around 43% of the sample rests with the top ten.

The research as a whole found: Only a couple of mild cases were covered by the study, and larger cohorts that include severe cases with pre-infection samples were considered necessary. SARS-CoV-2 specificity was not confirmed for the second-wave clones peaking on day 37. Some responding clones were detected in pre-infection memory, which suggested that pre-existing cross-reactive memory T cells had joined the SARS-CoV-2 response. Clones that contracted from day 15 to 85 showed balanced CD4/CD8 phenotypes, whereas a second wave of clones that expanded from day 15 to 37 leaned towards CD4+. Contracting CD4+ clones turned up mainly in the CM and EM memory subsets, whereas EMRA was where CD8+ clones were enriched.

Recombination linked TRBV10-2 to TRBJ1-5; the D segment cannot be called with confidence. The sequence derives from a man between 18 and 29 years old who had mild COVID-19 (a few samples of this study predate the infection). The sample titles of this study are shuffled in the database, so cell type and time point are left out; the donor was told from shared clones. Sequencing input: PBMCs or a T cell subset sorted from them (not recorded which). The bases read TGCGCCAGCAGTACCCTCGTGGAGTCTCCTCAGCATTTT. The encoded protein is CASSTLVESPQHF.